This T cell receptor (beta chain) came from a study of T-cell reconstitution after alpha-beta-depleted transplantation in children. This clonotype showed up just a few times. As it was prepared, the TCRbeta library received unique molecular identifiers. TCRdb ran MiXCR on the PCR reads and lists one entry per CDR3 protein. The data hold 250,000 to 400,000 distinct CDR3 sequences, with around 25% observed a single time. The CDR3 covers 15 residues. Trimming took 3 bases from V and 1 from J, leaving 9 bases between them. Germline-derived CDR1 and CDR2 are SGHAT and FQNNGV. The sample consisted of PBMCs, mostly from graft donor cells, taken 180 days after TCRalphabeta/CD19-depleted stem cell transplant. The V and J genes are TRBV11-2 and TRBJ2-2, with TRBD2 as a possible D gene (6 bases). The receptor was isolated from a male patient aged 5 to 17 who had a stem cell transplant for acute lymphoblastic leukemia, so the T cells may come from the graft donor. The CDR3 DNA is TGTGCCAGCAGCTTTGGGCGGGAGAACACCGGGGAGCTGTTTTTT. It is translated as CASSFGRENTGELFF.